This T cell receptor beta chain appears in the sequencing data of a study of OX40 agonist ivuxolimab in advanced cancers. The assay was immunoSEQ multiplex PCR, and TCRdb's table has in-frame clones only and misses some. The sample lists approximately 50,000 clones, about 80% occurring once. This CDR3 region has 19 residues. Germline loops: CDR1 LNHDA, CDR2 SQIVND (reference sequence). V shed 1 base and J 0 bases; nucleotides not matched to a gene: 7. The source is an adult with an advanced solid tumor such as melanoma, head and neck, liver or kidney cancer. The rearrangement uses TRBV19 and TRBJ2-6; 9 nucleotides agree with TRBD1. Sequenced here: CD4+ or CD8+ T cells sorted from blood, sampled in a trial of the OX40 agonist ivuxolimab. The CDR3 is CASSIGPGQGYSGANVLTF. The CDR3 region has the DNA TGTGCCAGTAGTATAGGTCCGGGACAGGGTTACTCTGGGGCCAACGTCCTGACTTTC.